The rows below give T cell receptor beta chains drawn from one sample of a study of T cells in Graves' hyperthyroidism and ophthalmopathy. One entry per CDR3 protein results from TCRdb running MiXCR on the multiplex PCR reads. The sample lists some 510,000 distinct CDR3 sequences; less than 25% were seen once. Sequenced: blood. All receptors come from a young man with Graves' hyperthyroidism. CDR3s include the opening cysteine and the closing phenylalanine or tryptophan. A D gene is named only where the DNA matches it firmly. A row's size may be missing; if present it is once, few, many or a size class.

>.|TRBV6-2/TRBV6-3|TRBJ1-6|.
CASTQHGGSSYNSPLHF
TGTGCCAGCACTCAACACGGGGGGAGCTCCTATAATTCACCCCTCCACTTT
>.|TRBV3-1|TRBJ2-7|TRBD1
CASSQDPGTGPYEQYF
TGTGCCAGCAGCCAAGATCCCGGGACAGGGCCCTACGAGCAGTACTTC
>many|TRBV6-1|TRBJ1-2|TRBD1
CASRDRGIRNYGYTF
TGTGCCAGCAGGGACAGGGGAATCAGGAACTATGGCTACACCTTC
>few|TRBV7-8|TRBJ2-2|TRBD1
CASSPDRGRNGELFF
TGTGCCAGCAGCCCGGACAGGGGGCGAAACGGGGAGCTGTTTTTT
>many|TRBV7-9|TRBJ1-2|.
CASSLGGLSGYTF
TGTGCCAGCAGCTTAGGGGGGCTCTCTGGCTACACCTTC
>many|TRBV6-5|TRBJ2-7|.
CASSFQPNRGVDEQYF
TGTGCCAGCAGTTTTCAGCCAAACAGAGGGGTAGACGAGCAGTACTTC
>many|TRBV10-3|TRBJ1-1|.
CAISDPYRDEAFF
TGTGCCATCAGTGATCCCTACAGGGATGAAGCTTTCTTT
>many|TRBV12-3/TRBV12-4|TRBJ2-7|TRBD2
CASSFGLAAEQYF
TGTGCCAGCAGTTTCGGACTAGCGGCCGAGCAGTACTTC
>.|TRBV5-1|TRBJ2-2|TRBD1
CASGTFGDSNTGELFF
TGCGCCAGCGGCACCTTCGGGGACAGTAACACCGGGGAGCTGTTTTTT
>few|TRBV6-1|TRBJ2-5|.
CASSQPSETQYF
TGTGCCAGCAGTCAGCCGTCAGAGACCCAGTACTTC
>few|TRBV4-1|TRBJ1-2|TRBD1
CASSPTTGTDYGYTF
TGCGCCAGCAGCCCAACTACCGGGACAGATTATGGCTACACCTTC
>.|TRBV12-3/TRBV12-4|TRBJ2-7|.
CASSFSATGDDQYF
TGTGCCAGCAGTTTCTCCGCGACCGGGGACGATCAGTACTTC
>many|TRBV27|TRBJ1-1|.
CASSLTGGGPEAFF
TGTGCCAGCAGTTTGACCGGGGGGGGCCCTGAAGCTTTCTTT
>many|TRBV11-2|TRBJ2-7|.
CASSLGSGWGYLDEQYF
TGTGCCAGCAGCTTAGGTTCGGGGTGGGGCTATCTGGACGAGCAGTACTTC
>many|TRBV20-1|TRBJ1-1|.
CSARGVRGGNTEAFF
TGCAGTGCTAGAGGAGTAAGGGGGGGAAACACTGAAGCTTTCTTT
>.|TRBV19|TRBJ2-2|.
CASSQRQARDTGELFF
TGTGCCAGTAGTCAACGACAGGCTAGGGACACCGGGGAGCTGTTTTTT
>.|TRBV2|TRBJ2-7|TRBD2
CASSETSATYEQYF
TGTGCCAGCAGTGAGACTAGCGCTACCTACGAGCAGTACTTC
>many|TRBV12-3/TRBV12-4|TRBJ1-5|.
CASSSREGDSNQPQHF
TGTGCCAGCAGTTCCCGGGAGGGGGATAGCAATCAGCCCCAGCATTTT
>many|TRBV14|TRBJ1-1|.
CASSLYYAEAFF
TGTGCCAGCAGCCTTTATTACGCTGAAGCTTTCTTT
>.|TRBV5-6|TRBJ2-2|.
CASSWRQSWTGELFF
TGTGCCAGCAGCTGGCGACAGTCTTGGACCGGGGAGCTGTTTTTT
>.|TRBV28|TRBJ2-7|.
CASSSRARGGDEQYF
TGTGCCAGCAGTTCCCGAGCGCGAGGAGGGGACGAGCAGTACTTC
>many|TRBV30|TRBJ1-1|TRBD1
CAWSKQGAEAFF
TGTGCCTGGAGTAAGCAGGGGGCTGAAGCTTTCTTT
>many|TRBV6-1|TRBJ2-2|.
CASFSTGELFF
TGTGCCAGTTTTAGTACCGGGGAGCTGTTTTTT
>.|TRBV5-1|TRBJ1-1|TRBD1
CASSGWTGKENTEAFF
TGCGCCAGCAGCGGCTGGACAGGAAAAGAGAACACTGAAGCTTTCTTT
>many|TRBV28|TRBJ2-2|TRBD2
CASSPGGRSPGELFF
TGTGCCAGCAGCCCGGGGGGAAGGTCTCCCGGGGAGCTGTTTTTT
>.|TRBV12-3/TRBV12-4|TRBJ2-5|.
CASIQGGNLGTQYF
TGTGCCAGCATACAGGGCGGGAACTTAGGGACCCAGTACTTC
>many|TRBV6-1|TRBJ2-7|TRBD1
CASRGLGTGSYEQYF
TGTGCCAGCAGGGGTCTTGGGACAGGGTCCTACGAGCAGTACTTC
>many|TRBV6-2/TRBV6-3|TRBJ2-6|TRBD1
CASSNPDRATWGGANVLTF
TGTGCCAGCAGCAACCCGGACAGGGCTACTTGGGGTGGGGCCAACGTCCTGACTTTC
>.|TRBV6-1|TRBJ1-4|.
CASRGNEKLFF
TGTGCCAGCAGGGGTAATGAAAAACTGTTTTTT
>many|TRBV6-1|TRBJ2-2|TRBD1
CASSEQRGRGTGELFF
TGTGCCAGCAGTGAACAGAGGGGGCGAGGAACCGGGGAGCTGTTTTTT
>many|TRBV11-2|TRBJ2-4|.
CASRRAGKNIQYF
TGTGCCAGCAGGAGGGCTGGCAAAAACATTCAGTACTTC
>many|TRBV6-5|TRBJ2-2|TRBD1
CASSYFGQGAGELFF
TGTGCCAGCAGTTACTTTGGCCAGGGGGCCGGGGAGCTGTTTTTT
>.|TRBV27|TRBJ2-7|.
CASSWGSGDEQYF
TGTGCCAGCAGTTGGGGGTCGGGCGACGAGCAGTACTTC
>many|TRBV29-1|TRBJ1-1|.
CSVDLQYTEAFF
TGCAGCGTTGATCTCCAATACACTGAAGCTTTCTTT
>many|TRBV6-1|TRBJ1-3|TRBD1
CASSADREASGNTIYF
TGTGCCAGCAGTGCGGACAGGGAGGCCTCTGGAAACACCATATATTTT
>few|TRBV6-1|TRBJ1-1|.
CASSLGFWFNTEAFF
TGTGCCAGCAGTCTGGGGTTTTGGTTCAACACTGAAGCTTTCTTT
>few|TRBV19|TRBJ1-5|.
CASSIEGTRGNQPQHF
TGTGCCAGTAGTATCGAGGGGACTCGGGGCAATCAGCCCCAGCATTTT
>.|TRBV15|TRBJ1-2|TRBD1
CATSRERRGDGYTF
TGTGCCACCAGCAGAGAACGCAGGGGGGATGGCTACACCTTC
>.|TRBV28|TRBJ1-1|.
CASSAHGNTEAFF
TGTGCCAGCAGCGCGCACGGGAACACTGAAGCTTTCTTT
>.|TRBV24-1|TRBJ2-3|.
CATLSWADREGTDTQYF
TGTGCCACCCTTTCTTGGGCTGACAGGGAGGGCACAGATACGCAGTATTTT
>many|TRBV28|TRBJ2-7|.
CASSFPTRILYEQYF
TGTGCCAGCAGTTTCCCGACAAGGATTCTCTACGAGCAGTACTTC
>many|TRBV19|TRBJ1-1|.
CASSITTGTEAFF
TGTGCCAGTAGTATAACGACAGGCACTGAAGCTTTCTTT
>few|TRBV5-1|TRBJ2-7|.
CASSFVGIGYEQYF
TGCGCCAGCAGCTTCGTCGGGATAGGGTACGAGCAGTACTTC
>many|TRBV6-1|TRBJ1-1|TRBD1
CASRPDRVTNTEAFF
TGTGCCAGCAGGCCAGACAGGGTAACGAACACTGAAGCTTTCTTT
>few|TRBV5-1|TRBJ1-6|.
CASSLQGRQSSPLHF
TGCGCCAGCAGCTTACAGGGAAGACAGAGTTCACCCCTCCACTTT
>few|TRBV12-3/TRBV12-4|TRBJ2-4|.
CASSLLGDIKYF
TGTGCCAGCAGTCTCCTGGGGGACATTAAGTACTTC
>.|TRBV20-1|TRBJ2-5|.
CSARDRREGLETQYF
TGCAGTGCTAGAGATCGAAGAGAGGGATTAGAGACCCAGTACTTC
>many|TRBV11-3|TRBJ2-7|.
CASSAGPNGREQYF
TGTGCCAGCAGCGCAGGCCCCAATGGTCGCGAGCAGTACTTC
>.|TRBV20-1|TRBJ1-5|.
CSAGDRGAGRQPQHF
TGCAGTGCTGGAGATAGGGGCGCAGGGAGGCAGCCCCAGCATTTT
>many|TRBV12-3/TRBV12-4|TRBJ1-1|.
CASSFGGFTEAFF
TGTGCCAGCAGTTTTGGGGGATTCACTGAAGCTTTCTTT
>.|TRBV5-4|TRBJ1-2|TRBD1
CASSRTGGDSPYGYTF
TGTGCCAGCAGCCGGACAGGGGGCGATTCCCCCTATGGCTACACCTTC
>few|TRBV6-4|TRBJ2-2|TRBD2
CASSGPGLAGAGELFF
TGTGCCAGCAGTGGCCCCGGACTAGCGGGCGCCGGGGAGCTGTTTTTT
>many|TRBV7-8|TRBJ2-2|TRBD2
CASSLGRLFKRGENTGELFF
TGTGCCAGCAGTCTCGGACGACTATTCAAGCGGGGGGAGAACACCGGGGAGCTGTTTTTT
>.|TRBV4-2|TRBJ2-7|TRBD2
CASSQDISGEGYEQYF
TGTGCCAGCAGCCAAGATATCTCGGGGGAGGGATACGAGCAGTACTTC
>many|TRBV6-5|TRBJ1-1|TRBD1
CASSYQAGTVNTEAFF
TGTGCCAGCAGTTACCAAGCCGGGACAGTGAACACTGAAGCTTTCTTT
>many|TRBV30|TRBJ2-7|TRBD1
CAWSNPGQGINKQYF
TGTGCCTGGTCTAACCCGGGACAGGGAATAAATAAGCAGTACTTC
>few|TRBV10-3|TRBJ1-3|.
CAITTGSGDTIYF
TGTGCCATTACGACCGGGAGCGGGGACACCATATATTTT
>many|TRBV5-1|TRBJ2-7|.
CASSLGRGSTYEQYF
TGCGCCAGCAGCTTGGGTAGGGGTTCAACCTACGAGCAGTACTTC